This T cell receptor beta chain was identified during a study of blood T cell repertoires in COVID-19 (dated by TCRdb to between 2020 and 2021). In the study overall: Samples from collaborators originated in the United States, Italy and Spain and spanned both the acute and convalescent phases of COVID-19. The material from the prospective study consisted of cDNA or gDNA derived from T cells, B-cell-depleted T cells, or PBMCs. Subjects who had been exposed to COVID-19, were actively infected with it, or had recovered from it provided the deeply sampled blood TCRbeta repertoires that made up the dataset. The repertoires were released in a freely available public database intended as a resource for research on the immune response to SARS-CoV-2. Samples came from the ongoing ImmuneRACE study (first 160 participants) plus 1,254 subjects from 6 global collaborators. A de-identified subject ID, COVID-19 status, age in years and sex were almost always included in the sample metadata. Where HLA class I and class II types were available, the types were taken from metadata supplied by the sample provider, not from assay-based typing.

Overall study outcomes, separate from this receptor: Clinical and demographic metadata were provided uncurated, with the amount varying by source and participant.

About this clone itself: This receptor's antigen is unknown. No much larger clone exists at a distance of one base, and base qualities are not known.

Each collaborating institution followed its own protocols to collect whole blood in K2EDTA tubes. For TCRbeta analysis, collaborators shipped samples in one of three forms: frozen whole blood, isolated PBMCs, or DNA extracted from either of those sample types. The immunoSEQ Assay, a bias-controlled multiplex PCR, was used to amplify TCRbeta CDR3 regions from genomic DNA. As for the original processing: The number of nucleated cells in each sample was estimated from the amplification of reference gene primers within the assay. To quantify the absolute abundance of each unique TCRbeta CDR3 rearrangement, sequence reads were collapsed and filtered. For each sample, productive Simpson clonality was calculated as the square root of Simpson's diversity index over productive rearrangements. The clones in this table, taken by TCRdb from immuneACCESS, are in-frame only. Not every clone is retained; where verified, under half of the shortfall comes from an unresolved V gene, and the cause of the rest is unknown. V and J calls and clone size are those listed in that table; D and trimming were worked out from the DNA. The sample data list tens of thousands of clones, and about 90% of these were observed just once. The top ten clones comprise around 22% of the sample.

The germline V gene provides CDR1 SGHVS and CDR2 FQNEAQ. The V end gives up 3 bases and the J end 4 bases, leaving 15 bases in the junction not matched to a gene. The CDR3 numbers 19 residues from cysteine through phenylalanine. Only CDR3 DNA is held: 57 bases, read in frame from base 1. The rearrangement combines TRBV7-8 with TRBJ2-2, with TRBD2 identical over 9 junction bases. This receptor was identified in a man between 65 and 85 years old in a cohort sampled during active COVID-19. The sequencing sample was made of peripheral blood. The CDR3 region has the sequence CASSLRAGGRFDSTGELFF. In nucleotides, the sequence is TGTGCCAGCAGCTTGCGAGCGGGAGGCCGATTTGATAGCACCGGGGAGCTGTTTTTT.